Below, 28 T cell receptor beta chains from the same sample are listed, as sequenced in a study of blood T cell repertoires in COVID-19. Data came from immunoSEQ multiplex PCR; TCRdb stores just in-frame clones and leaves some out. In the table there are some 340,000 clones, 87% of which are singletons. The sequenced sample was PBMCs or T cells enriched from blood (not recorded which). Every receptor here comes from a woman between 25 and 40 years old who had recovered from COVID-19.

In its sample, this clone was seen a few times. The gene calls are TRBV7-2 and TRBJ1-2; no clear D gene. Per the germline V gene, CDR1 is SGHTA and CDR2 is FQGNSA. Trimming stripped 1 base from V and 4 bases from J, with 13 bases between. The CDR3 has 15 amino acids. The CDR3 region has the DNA TGTGCCAGCAGCTTAGAGGCCGGGGTGGTCTATGGCTACACCTTC. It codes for CASSLEAGVVYGYTF.

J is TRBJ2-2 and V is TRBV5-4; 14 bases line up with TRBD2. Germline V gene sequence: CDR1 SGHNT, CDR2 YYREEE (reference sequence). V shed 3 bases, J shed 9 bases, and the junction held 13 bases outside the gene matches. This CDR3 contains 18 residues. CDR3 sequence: CASSSSGTSGGRGRELFF. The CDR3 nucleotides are TGTGCCAGCAGCTCCTCCGGGACTAGCGGGGGAAGAGGCAGGGAGCTGTTTTTT.

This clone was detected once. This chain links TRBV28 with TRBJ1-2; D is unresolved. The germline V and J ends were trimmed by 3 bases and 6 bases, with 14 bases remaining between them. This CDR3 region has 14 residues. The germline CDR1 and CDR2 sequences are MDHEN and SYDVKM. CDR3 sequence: CASSLAVTNHGYTF. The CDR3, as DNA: TGTGCCAGCAGTTTGGCGGTGACCAACCATGGCTACACCTTC.

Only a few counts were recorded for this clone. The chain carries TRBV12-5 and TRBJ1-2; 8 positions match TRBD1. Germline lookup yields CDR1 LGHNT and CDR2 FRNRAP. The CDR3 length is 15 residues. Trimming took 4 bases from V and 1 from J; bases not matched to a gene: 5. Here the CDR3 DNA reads TGTGCTAGTGGTTCCAGACAGGGGAGTAACTATGGCTACACCTTC. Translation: CASGSRQGSNYGYTF.

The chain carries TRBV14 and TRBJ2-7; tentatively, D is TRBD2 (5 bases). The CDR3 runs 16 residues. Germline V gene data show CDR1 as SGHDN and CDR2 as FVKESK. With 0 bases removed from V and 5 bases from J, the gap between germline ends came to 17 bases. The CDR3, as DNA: TGTGCCAGCAGCCAAGATTTATCACCGGCGGGCCACGAGCAGTACTTC. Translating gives CASSQDLSPAGHEQYF.

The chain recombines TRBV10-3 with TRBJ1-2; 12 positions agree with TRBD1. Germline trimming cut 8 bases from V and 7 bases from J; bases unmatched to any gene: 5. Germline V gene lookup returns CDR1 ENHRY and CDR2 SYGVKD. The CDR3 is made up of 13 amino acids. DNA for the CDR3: TGTGCCATCGGGGACAGGGGGCTTGGTGGCTACACCTTC. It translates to CAIGDRGLGGYTF.

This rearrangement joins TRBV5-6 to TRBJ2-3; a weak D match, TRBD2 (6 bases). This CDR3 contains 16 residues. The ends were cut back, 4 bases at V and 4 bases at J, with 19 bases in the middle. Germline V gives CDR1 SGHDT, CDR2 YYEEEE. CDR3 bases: TGTGCCAGCAGCCGGATCAGCGGGCCGGGCCCAGATACGCAGTATTTT. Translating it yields CASSRISGPGPDTQYF.

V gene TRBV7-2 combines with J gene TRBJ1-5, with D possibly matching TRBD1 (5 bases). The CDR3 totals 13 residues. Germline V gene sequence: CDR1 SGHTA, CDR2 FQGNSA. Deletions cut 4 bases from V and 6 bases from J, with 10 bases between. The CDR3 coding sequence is TGTGCCAGCAGCTACCGGGGGTCTCAGCCCCAGCATTTT. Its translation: CASSYRGSQPQHF.

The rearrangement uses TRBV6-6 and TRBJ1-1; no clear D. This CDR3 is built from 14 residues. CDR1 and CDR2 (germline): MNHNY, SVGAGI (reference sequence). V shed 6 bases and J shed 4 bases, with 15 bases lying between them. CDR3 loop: CASSSEGRSTEAFF. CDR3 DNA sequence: TGTGCCAGCAGCTCGGAGGGCAGAAGCACTGAAGCTTTCTTT.

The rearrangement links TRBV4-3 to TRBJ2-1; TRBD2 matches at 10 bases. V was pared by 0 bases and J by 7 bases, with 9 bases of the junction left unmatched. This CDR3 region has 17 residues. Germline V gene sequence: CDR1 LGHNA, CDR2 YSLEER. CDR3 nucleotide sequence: TGCGCCAGCAGCCAAGATCTGCAGCGGGGGGGATGGAATGAGCAGTTCTTC. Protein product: CASSQDLQRGGWNEQFF.

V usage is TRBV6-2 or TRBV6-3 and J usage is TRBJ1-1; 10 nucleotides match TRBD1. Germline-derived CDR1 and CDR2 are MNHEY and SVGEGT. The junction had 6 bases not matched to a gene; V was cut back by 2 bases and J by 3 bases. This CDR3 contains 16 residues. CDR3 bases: TGTGCCAGCAGTTACCGGGACAGGGGCTATGACACTGAAGCTTTCTTT. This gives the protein CASSYRDRGYDTEAFF.

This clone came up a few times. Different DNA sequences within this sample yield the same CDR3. The DNA of the CDR3 is TGTGCCAGCAGTTCCGGGACAGGGGGCAATCAGCCCCAGCATTTT. Protein sequence: CASSSGTGGNQPQHF. The rearrangement uses TRBV27 and TRBJ1-5, with 10 bases that match TRBD1. CDR3 length equals 15 residues. Trimming cost V 4 bases and J 2 bases; bases outside gene matches: 2. Germline CDR1 and CDR2: MNHEY and SMNVEV (reference sequence).

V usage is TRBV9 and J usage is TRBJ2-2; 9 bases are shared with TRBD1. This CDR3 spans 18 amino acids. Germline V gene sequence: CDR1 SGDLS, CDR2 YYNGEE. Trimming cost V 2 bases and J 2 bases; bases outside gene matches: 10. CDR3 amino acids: CASSVRTLGQGNTGELFF. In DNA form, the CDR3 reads TGTGCCAGCAGCGTCAGAACCTTGGGACAGGGCAACACCGGGGAGCTGTTTTTT. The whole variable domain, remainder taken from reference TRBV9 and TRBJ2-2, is DSGVTQTPKHLITATGQRVTLRCSPRSGDLSVYWYQQSLDQGLQFLIQYYNGEERAKGNILERFSAQQFPDLHSELNLSSLELGDSALYFCASSVRTLGQGNTGELFFGEGSRLTVL.

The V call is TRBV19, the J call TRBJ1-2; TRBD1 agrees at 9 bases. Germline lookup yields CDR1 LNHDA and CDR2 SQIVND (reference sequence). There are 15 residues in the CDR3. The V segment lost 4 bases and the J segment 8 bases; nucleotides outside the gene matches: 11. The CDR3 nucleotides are TGTGCCAGTAGTAACACAGGGGGCATCCTAGGGGGCTACACCTTC. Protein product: CASSNTGGILGGYTF.

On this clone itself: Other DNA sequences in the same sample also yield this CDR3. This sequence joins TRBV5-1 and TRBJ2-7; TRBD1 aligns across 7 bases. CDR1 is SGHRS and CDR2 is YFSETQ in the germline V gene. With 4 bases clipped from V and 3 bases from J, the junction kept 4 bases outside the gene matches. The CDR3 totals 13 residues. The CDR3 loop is CASSLGQSYEQYF. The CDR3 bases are TGCGCCAGCAGCCTGGGACAGAGCTACGAGCAGTACTTC.

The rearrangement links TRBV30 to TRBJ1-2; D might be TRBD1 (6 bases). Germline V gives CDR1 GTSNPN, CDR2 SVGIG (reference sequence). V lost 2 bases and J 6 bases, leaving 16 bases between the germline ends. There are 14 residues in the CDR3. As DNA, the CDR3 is TGTGCCTGGAGTCAGCACCTGAACAGGGATGGCTACACCTTC. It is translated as CAWSQHLNRDGYTF. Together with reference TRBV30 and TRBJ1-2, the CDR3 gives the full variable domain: SQTIHQWPATLVQPVGSPLSLECTVEGTSNPNLYWYRQAAGRGLQLLFYSVGIGQISSEVPQNLSASRPQDRQFILSSKKLLLSDSGFYLCAWSQHLNRDGYTFGSGTRLTVV.

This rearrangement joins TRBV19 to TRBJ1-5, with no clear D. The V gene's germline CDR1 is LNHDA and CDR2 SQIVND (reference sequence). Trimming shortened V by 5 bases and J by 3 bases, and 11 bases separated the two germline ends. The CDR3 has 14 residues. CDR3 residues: CASSRREVNQPQHF. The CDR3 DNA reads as TGTGCCAGTAGTCGAAGAGAGGTCAATCAGCCCCAGCATTTT.

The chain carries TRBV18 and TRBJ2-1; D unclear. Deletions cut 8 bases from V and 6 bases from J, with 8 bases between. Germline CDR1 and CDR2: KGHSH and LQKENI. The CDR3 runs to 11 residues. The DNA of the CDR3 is TGTGCCAGCCCCTCCGGCAATGAGCAGTTCTTC. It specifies CASPSGNEQFF.

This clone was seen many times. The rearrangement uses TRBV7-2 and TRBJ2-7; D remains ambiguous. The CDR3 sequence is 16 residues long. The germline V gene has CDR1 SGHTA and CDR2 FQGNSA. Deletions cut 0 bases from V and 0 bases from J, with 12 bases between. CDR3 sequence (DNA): TGTGCCAGCAGCTTAGCGCAACAGAAATCCTCCTACGAGCAGTACTTC. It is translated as CASSLAQQKSSYEQYF.

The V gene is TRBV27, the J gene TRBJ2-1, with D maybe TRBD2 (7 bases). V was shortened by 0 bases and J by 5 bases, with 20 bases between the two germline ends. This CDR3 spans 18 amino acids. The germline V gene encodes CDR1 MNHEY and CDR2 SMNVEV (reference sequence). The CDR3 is CASSLSIGGPHLHNEQFF. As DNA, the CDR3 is TGTGCCAGCAGTTTATCTATCGGGGGGCCCCACCTGCACAATGAGCAGTTCTTC.

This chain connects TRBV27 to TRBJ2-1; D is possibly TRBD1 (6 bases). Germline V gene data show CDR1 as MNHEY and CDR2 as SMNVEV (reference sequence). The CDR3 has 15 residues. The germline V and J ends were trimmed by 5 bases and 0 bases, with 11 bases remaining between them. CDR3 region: CASSLRDTSYNEQFF. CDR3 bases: TGTGCCAGCAGTCTCCGGGACACCTCCTACAATGAGCAGTTCTTC.

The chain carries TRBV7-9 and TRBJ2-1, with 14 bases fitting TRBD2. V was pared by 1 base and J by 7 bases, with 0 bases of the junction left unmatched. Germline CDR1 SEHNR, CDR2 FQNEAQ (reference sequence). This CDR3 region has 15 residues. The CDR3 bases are TGTGCCAGCAGCTTAGGGACTAGCGGGAGGAATGAGCAGTTCTTC. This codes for CASSLGTSGRNEQFF.

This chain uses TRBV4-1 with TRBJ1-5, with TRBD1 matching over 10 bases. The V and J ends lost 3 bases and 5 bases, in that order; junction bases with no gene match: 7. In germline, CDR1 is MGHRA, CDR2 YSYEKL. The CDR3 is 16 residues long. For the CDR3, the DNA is TGCGCCAGCAGCCAGGCTCCCGGGACAGGGGATCAGCCCCAGCATTTT. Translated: CASSQAPGTGDQPQHF.

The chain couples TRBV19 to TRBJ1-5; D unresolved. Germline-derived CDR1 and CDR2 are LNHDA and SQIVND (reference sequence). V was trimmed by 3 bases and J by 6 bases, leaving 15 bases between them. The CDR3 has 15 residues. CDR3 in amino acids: CASSIQARGLQPQHF. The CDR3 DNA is TGTGCCAGTAGTATCCAGGCGCGGGGTCTTCAGCCCCAGCATTTT.

The CDR3 DNA reads as TGTGCCAGCAGCCCAAGAGTCCTAGATACGCAGTATTTT. Translated, it gives CASSPRVLDTQYF. The rearrangement links TRBV3-1 (or the pseudogene TRBV3-2) to TRBJ2-3; D gene unclear. Germline V CDR1 and CDR2: LGHDT, YNNKEL (reference sequence). V was clipped by 4 bases and J by 5 bases, with 10 bases between them. There are 13 residues in the CDR3.

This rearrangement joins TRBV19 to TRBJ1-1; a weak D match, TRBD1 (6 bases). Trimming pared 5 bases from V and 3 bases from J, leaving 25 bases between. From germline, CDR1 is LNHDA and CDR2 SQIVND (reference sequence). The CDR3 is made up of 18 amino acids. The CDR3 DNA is TGTGCCAGTAGTGCTACGACCACCCAGGGGAGGGGACACACTGAAGCTTTCTTT. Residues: CASSATTTQGRGHTEAFF.

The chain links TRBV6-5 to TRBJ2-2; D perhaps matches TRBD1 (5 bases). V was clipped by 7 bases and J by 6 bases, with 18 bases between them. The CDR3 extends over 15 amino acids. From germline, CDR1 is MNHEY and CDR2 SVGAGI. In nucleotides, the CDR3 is TGTGCCAGCATCCGCAGCCCCAGGGTCCCCGGGGAGCTGTTTTTT. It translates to CASIRSPRVPGELFF.

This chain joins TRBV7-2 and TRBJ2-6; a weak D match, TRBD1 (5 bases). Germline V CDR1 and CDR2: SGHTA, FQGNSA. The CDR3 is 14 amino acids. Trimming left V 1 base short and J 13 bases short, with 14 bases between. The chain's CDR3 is CASSLDSGLRVLTF. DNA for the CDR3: TGTGCCAGCAGCTTAGATTCAGGGTTAAGAGTCCTGACTTTC.